The present T cell receptor beta chain was sequenced within a study of shared clonotypes between healthy human individuals. General observations from the study: Depth was large, yet rarefaction showed that sorted-subset sequencing was incomplete. Generation of non-shared clonotypes was less probable than generation of clonotypes shared by all four donors.

In the sorted-subset replicate PCRs, 150 to 200 ng DNA, 25,000 to 30,000 T cell genomes, was used. Some clones are missing from TCRdb's copy, which holds only in-frame ones; the method was immunoSEQ multiplex PCR. In the table there are under 600,000 clones, more than 95% of which are singletons. A few counts support this clone. Its target is unknown. Memory CD4+ cells were the fraction left after CD45RA+ naive selection. The sequencing input was naive CD4+ T cells sorted from blood. As for subset: CD45RA+ positively selected. The source of this sequence is a woman aged 25 to 39 in good health.

The CDR3 reads CATRPTGTGRMQPQHF. In DNA, the CDR3 is TGTGCCACCAGGCCGACCGGGACAGGGAGAATGCAGCCCCAGCATTTT. The chain recombines TRBV15 with TRBJ1-5; 9 nucleotides agree with TRBD1. V shed 6 bases, J shed 7 bases, and the junction held 13 bases outside the gene matches. This CDR3 comprises 16 residues. Per germline, CDR1 LNHNV and CDR2 YYDKDF (reference sequence).